Shown below are 2 T cell receptor beta chains from a single sample sequenced in a study of T cells after yellow fever vaccination. TCRdb independently ran MiXCR on the 5' RACE reads; one entry per CDR3 protein. This table has approximately 300,000 distinct CDR3 sequences, approximately 12% appearing once. This specimen was CD4+ T cells sorted from PBMCs, taken 45 days after the yellow fever booster vaccination. The receptor source for this set is a man aged 18 to 30 who received the YFV17D yellow fever vaccine.

The rearrangement uses TRBV20-1 and TRBJ1-5; D unresolved. The CDR3 contains 13 residues. The V gene's germline CDR1 is DFQATT and CDR2 SNEGSKA (reference sequence). The V gene lost 0 bases and the J gene lost 11 bases, with 14 bases spanning the gap. For the CDR3, the DNA is TGCAGTGCTAGAGATCGGGCCTCCCAAGCCCAGCATTTT. Residues: CSARDRASQAQHF.

This chain uses TRBV5-1 with TRBJ2-1; 7 nucleotides agree with TRBD1. V was pared by 5 bases and J by 0 bases, with 5 bases of the junction left unmatched. Germline CDR1 is SGHRS and CDR2 is YFSETQ. CDR3 length: 15 residues. The CDR3 reads CASRETGDSYNEQFF. In DNA, the CDR3 is TGCGCCAGCAGGGAAACAGGGGACTCCTACAATGAGCAGTTCTTC.